This passage covers 13 T cell receptor beta chains from one sample sequenced in a study of CD8 T cells in Susac syndrome. After extraction with the RNeasy kit, about 0.45 to 1 ug of the RNA was reverse transcribed using random hexamers. TCRdb redid the calling of the immunoSEQ multiplex PCR reads with MiXCR, one entry per CDR3 protein. There are 140,000 to 150,000 distinct CDR3 sequences in the sample; 94% occur only once, and around 0.08% lies in the top ten. The material sequenced was CD4+ T cells from PBMCs. All receptors come from a human donor in good health.

This chain's CDR3 is CASSVGAGVSGEQFF. CDR3 DNA sequence: TGTGCCAGCAGCGTAGGGGCGGGAGTAAGTGGTGAGCAGTTCTTC. The chain recombines TRBV9 with TRBJ2-1, with TRBD2 matching over 7 bases. Losses at the gene ends were 0 bases for V and 9 bases for J; bases not matched to a gene: 9. The CDR3 length is 15 residues. Germline V gives CDR1 SGDLS, CDR2 YYNGEE.

V and J are TRBV20-1 and TRBJ2-7; D might be TRBD1 or TRBD2, each matching 5 bases. The germline CDR1 and CDR2 sequences are DFQATT and SNEGSKA (reference sequence). The CDR3 totals 12 residues. The ends were cut back, 6 bases at V and 3 bases at J, with 12 bases in the middle. The CDR3 is CSAGPSLYEQYF. The DNA for the CDR3 is TGCAGTGCGGGACCGAGTCTCTACGAGCAGTACTTC.

This chain joins TRBV7-2 and TRBJ2-7, with 8 bases lining up with TRBD2. From germline, CDR1 is SGHTA and CDR2 FQGNSA. The trim removed 0 bases at V and 2 bases at J, leaving 3 bases unmatched. The CDR3 length is 15 residues. In nucleotides, the CDR3 is TGTGCCAGCAGCTTAGCTAGCGGGACCCCCTACGAGCAGTACTTC. Residues: CASSLASGTPYEQYF.

V is TRBV5-1 and J is TRBJ1-4, with TRBD1 as a possible D gene (5 bases). Germline loops: CDR1 SGHRS, CDR2 YFSETQ. V gave up 4 bases and J gave up 8 bases, with 15 bases separating them. The CDR3 loop spans 14 amino acids. Written as DNA, the CDR3 is TGCGCCAGCAGCCCGGGACCGAGAGAGGAAAAACTGTTTTTT. This codes for CASSPGPREEKLFF.

This chain joins TRBV27 and TRBJ1-2; no reliable D call. Trimming left V 0 bases short and J 0 bases short, with 11 bases between. This CDR3 has 16 residues. The germline gives CDR1 MNHEY, CDR2 SMNVEV (reference sequence). Written as DNA, the CDR3 is TGTGCCAGCAGTTTATCGACACCCGCGGCTAACTATGGCTACACCTTC. Protein product: CASSLSTPAANYGYTF.

The chain combines TRBV5-4 with TRBJ1-4; D gene ambiguous. The germline V gene has CDR1 SGHNT and CDR2 YYREEE (reference sequence). V was trimmed by 1 base and J by 8 bases, leaving 9 bases between them. The CDR3 is made up of 13 amino acids. CDR3 sequence (DNA): TGTGCCAGCAGCTTGTATGGGATAGAAAAACTGTTTTTT. Translation gives CASSLYGIEKLFF.

The chain carries TRBV29-1 and TRBJ1-1, with D maybe TRBD1 (6 bases). Deletions cut 6 bases from V and 1 base from J, with 15 bases between. Germline CDR1 SQVTM, CDR2 ANQGSEA. The CDR3 contains 14 residues. CDR3: CSVGGTAPNTEAFF. Written as DNA, the CDR3 is TGCAGCGTCGGGGGCACAGCCCCGAACACTGAAGCTTTCTTT.

V and J are TRBV3-1 and TRBJ2-1, with a possible D match to TRBD2 (6 bases). This CDR3 contains 16 residues. With 5 bases removed from V and 7 bases from J, the gap between germline ends came to 21 bases. Per the germline V gene, CDR1 is LGHDT and CDR2 is YNNKEL (reference sequence). This CDR3 reads CASSYRGLALRNEQFF. CDR3 bases: TGTGCCAGCAGCTACCGTGGCCTAGCGCTTCGTAATGAGCAGTTCTTC.

The chain employs TRBV5-6 and TRBJ1-1; D remains unclear. Germline V CDR1 and CDR2: SGHDT, YYEEEE. The CDR3 covers 14 residues. Between the trimmed V and J ends, which lost 1 base and 4 bases, there was a span of 11 bases. As DNA, the CDR3 is TGTGCCAGCAGCTTGACAGTGGTGCTCACTGAAGCTTTCTTT. Translating it yields CASSLTVVLTEAFF.

The CDR3 DNA reads as TGCAGTGCTAGTCCGCCTCCTTATAGCAATCAGCCCCAGCATTTT. It translates to CSASPPPYSNQPQHF. V gene TRBV20-1 combines with J gene TRBJ1-5, with unresolved D. V lost 3 bases, J lost 0 bases, and 12 bases lay in between. The germline V gene encodes CDR1 DFQATT and CDR2 SNEGSKA (reference sequence). The CDR3 has 15 amino acids.

This chain connects TRBV10-3 to TRBJ2-2; D not resolved. Germline CDR1 and CDR2: ENHRY and SYGVKD. Trimming shortened V by 10 bases and J by 2 bases, and 11 bases separated the two germline ends. The CDR3 runs to 13 residues. CDR3 sequence (DNA): TGTGCCACTAACAGTGGAAACACCGGGGAGCTGTTTTTT. Its translation is CATNSGNTGELFF.

The chain has TRBV27 and TRBJ2-6; D ambiguous. Trimming pared 1 base from V and 0 bases from J, leaving 7 bases between. Germline-derived CDR1 and CDR2 are MNHEY and SMNVEV (reference sequence). CDR3 length equals 16 residues. CDR3 nucleotide sequence: TGTGCCAGCAGTTTATTGGGCAGCTCTGGGGCCAACGTCCTGACTTTC. It encodes CASSLLGSSGANVLTF.

This chain connects TRBV27 to TRBJ2-7; 10 bases are a match to TRBD1. CDR3 length: 16 amino acids. Germline V gene data show CDR1 as MNHEY and CDR2 as SMNVEV (reference sequence). The V segment lost 5 bases and the J segment 4 bases; nucleotides outside the gene matches: 11. CDR3 in DNA: TGTGCCAGCAGTCCAAATTGGGGACAGGGGAGGTACGAGCAGTACTTC. It encodes CASSPNWGQGRYEQYF.